This TCR beta chain was retrieved from a study of OX40 agonist ivuxolimab in advanced cancers. Across the study: The study enrolled dose-escalation patients with hepatocellular carcinoma, melanoma, renal cell or head and neck cancer.

Germline CDR1 and CDR2: SGHAT and FQNNGV. Trimming took 3 bases from V and 0 from J; bases not matched to a gene: 7. This CDR3 contains 18 residues. Assay used: immunoSEQ multiplex PCR; TCRdb lists only in-frame clones, some missing. The sample contains over 60,000 clones, approximately 90% of which appear only once. The gene calls are TRBV11-2 and TRBJ2-6; 8 bases map to TRBD2. This receptor was obtained from an adult with an advanced solid tumor such as melanoma, head and neck, liver or kidney cancer. The specimen was CD4+ or CD8+ T cells sorted from blood, collected in a trial of the OX40 agonist ivuxolimab. The CDR3 loop is CASSFFTSGTSGANVLTF. The CDR3 region has the DNA TGTGCCAGCAGCTTCTTCACTAGCGGAACCTCTGGGGCCAACGTCCTGACTTTC.